Listed below are T cell receptor beta chains from one sample, sequenced in a study of response to subunit inactivated influenza vaccine. TCRdb re-called the RT-PCR reads through MiXCR, storing one row per CDR3 protein. The profile covers 500,000 to 550,000 distinct CDR3 sequences, with approximately 6.9% appearing a single time and under 15% taken by the ten largest. This sample comprised PBMCs from blood, obtained around 25 months after vaccination. Receptors were obtained from a man aged 45-69 years who received an inactivated influenza vaccine. CDR3s include the opening cysteine and the closing phenylalanine or tryptophan.

cdr3_length v_call cdr3_aa
14 TRBV7-6 CASSSGTGDWRAFF
15 TRBV7-3 CASSLGAGAEETQYF
17 TRBV28 CASSLWVPSGLSYEQYF
14 TRBV4-3 CASSQAHGATEAFF
17 TRBV11-2 CASSSPTGQGGRETQYF
16 TRBV6-2/TRBV6-3 CASSPGTSGDPYEQYF
12 TRBV20-1 CSPRGREETQYF
11 TRBV20-1 CSAWPQETQYF
13 TRBV11-3 CASSLSLIDTQYF
19 TRBV6-2/TRBV6-3 CASRPPAGTSGRASYEQFF
14 TRBV20-1 CSARDPASQETQYF
13 TRBV29-1 CSVGIIGSYGYTF
15 TRBV2 CASSRLVSGANVLTF
16 TRBV2 CASSFPGLNIPDTQYF
16 TRBV20-1 CSARDVQGTNTGELFF
15 TRBV7-2 CASSLQAAAQETQYF
17 TRBV4-1 CASSLRGGGGNPDTQYF
16 TRBV9 CASSVDRQGRTDTQYF
14 TRBV7-8 CASSSGGPGETQYF
14 TRBV12-3/TRBV12-4 CASNQGQGIGEQYF
15 TRBV6-1 CASSVLAGAPGEQYF
13 TRBV20-1 CSVPRAGRNEQYF
14 TRBV30 CAWSSTGGSNEQFF
15 TRBV5-5 CASSWGQENTGELFF
17 TRBV4-3 CASSQDSTSGGMNEQFF
15 TRBV5-1 CASIPGPGETYEQYF
15 TRBV7-8 CASTFLGIGSYEQYF
13 TRBV4-1 CASSQRTAYGYTF
17 TRBV20-1 CSAKGLAGGANTGELFF